These 21 T cell receptor beta chains originate from one sample sequenced in a study of blood T cell repertoires in COVID-19. Sequencing used immunoSEQ multiplex PCR; TCRdb keeps in-frame clones, though not all of them. The repertoire holds over 300,000 clones, 70% to 90% seen once, with about 7% in the top ten. Specimen: peripheral blood. The receptor set was obtained from a human donor in a cohort sampled during active COVID-19.

The CDR3: CASSLHRGRSVEAFF. The CDR3 DNA reads TGTGCCAGCAGCCTCCACAGGGGGCGGAGCGTTGAAGCTTTCTTT. The V call is TRBV11-1, the J call TRBJ1-1; 9 bases map to TRBD1. Germline V gives CDR1 SGHAT, CDR2 FQDESV (reference sequence). CDR3 length: 15 amino acids. With 5 bases clipped from V and 7 bases from J, the junction kept 11 bases outside the gene matches.

This clone was detected a few times. The V call is TRBV6-2 or TRBV6-3, the J call TRBJ2-1; 10 nucleotides align to TRBD2. Germline V gene lookup returns CDR1 MNHEY and CDR2 SVGEGT. The CDR3 has 19 amino acids. J gave up 5 bases and V 0 bases, and 13 bases lay outside the gene matches. The CDR3 region is CASSYSSDMEAGGNNEQFF. The CDR3 nucleotides read TGTGCCAGCAGTTACTCGAGTGATATGGAAGCGGGGGGGAACAATGAGCAGTTCTTC.

This chain joins TRBV28 and TRBJ1-2, with 7 bases lining up with TRBD1. The CDR3 totals 13 residues. The junction had 7 bases not matched to a gene; V was cut back by 5 bases and J by 7 bases. Per germline, CDR1 MDHEN and CDR2 SYDVKM. The CDR3, as DNA: TGTGCCAGCAGTCAACGACAGGGTAGTGGCTACACCTTC. As protein: CASSQRQGSGYTF.

The chain carries TRBV30 and TRBJ1-5; D call uncertain. This CDR3 contains 15 residues. Germline assignment: CDR1 GTSNPN and CDR2 SVGIG (reference sequence). V dropped 0 bases and J dropped 3 bases, with 12 bases sitting between them. This chain's CDR3 is CAWSVLFGDNQPQHF. The CDR3 bases are TGTGCCTGGAGTGTACTGTTTGGAGACAATCAGCCCCAGCATTTT.

The chain carries TRBV3-1 (or the pseudogene TRBV3-2) and TRBJ2-3, with 7 positions matching TRBD2. This CDR3 is 15 amino acids long. Germline CDR1 reads LGHDT; CDR2 reads YNNKEL (reference sequence). V lost 6 bases to trimming and J lost 6 bases; unmatched junction nucleotides: 12. CDR3 protein: CASSLRSGGWDTQYF. For the CDR3, the DNA is TGTGCCAGCAGTCTCCGATCGGGGGGATGGGATACGCAGTATTTT.

With respect to this clone: The same CDR3 is also encoded by other DNA sequences in this sample. This chain uses TRBV9 with TRBJ2-7; possibly TRBD2 for D (5 bases). V was shortened by 0 bases and J by 1 base, with 8 bases between the two germline ends. The CDR3 length is 14 residues. From germline, CDR1 is SGDLS and CDR2 YYNGEE. The CDR3 nucleotides read TGTGCCAGCAGCGTAGGAGGGTCTTCCTACGAGCAGTACTTC. Residues: CASSVGGSSYEQYF.

The chain joins TRBV20-1 to TRBJ2-7, with D uncertain. V was clipped by 6 bases and J by 9 bases, with 15 bases between them. Germline V CDR1 and CDR2: DFQATT, SNEGSKA (reference sequence). This CDR3 is 11 amino acids long. Written as DNA, the CDR3 is TGCAGTGCGCGCTATACGGGTGGGCAGTACTTC. Encoded protein: CSARYTGGQYF.

The J gene is TRBJ2-5, the V gene TRBV11-2, with D possibly TRBD1 on 5 matching bases. The V end lost 1 base, the J end lost 6 bases, and 18 bases lay between the germline ends. In germline, CDR1 is SGHAT, CDR2 FQNNGV. The CDR3 length is 16 residues. CDR3 DNA: TGTGCCAGCAGCTTAGGGGGCGGACCCATGACGAAGACCCAGTACTTC. Encoded protein: CASSLGGGPMTKTQYF.

The V call is TRBV2, the J call TRBJ2-7, with D perhaps TRBD2 (6 bases). V was pared by 6 bases and J by 1 base, with 10 bases between. The CDR3 runs to 13 residues. Germline V lookup: CDR1 SNHLY, CDR2 FYNNEI. CDR3 DNA sequence: TGTGCCAGCAGACAGGACTATTCCTACGAGCAGTACTTC. Residues: CASRQDYSYEQYF.

This rearrangement joins TRBV10-2 to TRBJ1-2; TRBD1 is a possible D gene (6 bases). The germline CDR1 and CDR2 sequences are WSHSY and SAAADI. Trimming removed 6 bases at V and 7 bases at J, with 15 bases between. The CDR3 covers 13 residues. CDR3 nucleotide sequence: TGCGCCAGCAGCCTCCTAGGGGGTATTGGCTACACCTTC. Protein product: CASSLLGGIGYTF.

This chain uses TRBV5-6 with TRBJ1-4; D is possibly TRBD1 (5 bases). The V end lost 1 base, the J end lost 8 bases, and 12 bases lay between the germline ends. This CDR3 region has 14 residues. The V gene's germline CDR1 is SGHDT and CDR2 YYEEEE. The CDR3 DNA reads TGTGCCAGCAGCTTGAAAGGGGCGGAAGAAAAACTGTTTTTT. This sequence encodes CASSLKGAEEKLFF.

CDR3 loop: CASSLGRDRENSPLHF. The CDR3 nucleotides read TGTGCCAGCAGCTTAGGGAGGGACAGGGAGAATTCACCCCTCCACTTT. The chain carries TRBV7-8 and TRBJ1-6, with 9 bases that match TRBD1. The V gene end was trimmed by 1 base and the J gene end by 7 bases; junction bases not matched to a gene: 5. Germline lookup yields CDR1 SGHVS and CDR2 FQNEAQ. This CDR3 spans 16 amino acids.

The rearrangement uses TRBV6-1 and TRBJ2-2, with TRBD1 matching over 8 bases. This CDR3 region has 15 residues. Germline CDR1 MNHNS, CDR2 SASEGT. The ends lost 2 bases at V and 6 bases at J; junction bases unmatched: 5. CDR3 sequence reads: CASSESEDRAGELFF. CDR3 DNA sequence: TGTGCCAGCAGTGAAAGCGAGGACAGGGCCGGGGAGCTGTTTTTT.

This clone was detected only a few times. This sequence joins TRBV30 and TRBJ1-2, with D hard to call. V gave up 2 bases and J gave up 4 bases, with 8 bases separating them. The CDR3 is 12 residues long. Germline CDR1 and CDR2: GTSNPN and SVGIG (reference sequence). CDR3: CAWSTVIYGYTF. DNA for the CDR3: TGTGCCTGGAGTACAGTGATCTATGGCTACACCTTC.

The chain carries TRBV30 and TRBJ1-2; 8 nucleotides align to TRBD1. The CDR3 length is 16 residues. CDR1 and CDR2 (germline): GTSNPN, SVGIG (reference sequence). The ends lost 1 base at V and 6 bases at J; junction bases unmatched: 13. The CDR3 is CAWSAIDGQGGHGYTF. The CDR3 DNA sequence: TGTGCCTGGAGTGCGATCGACGGACAGGGTGGGCATGGCTACACCTTC.

This clone has only a few counts. The rearrangement links TRBV3-1 (or the pseudogene TRBV3-2) to TRBJ1-4, with 9 bases fitting TRBD1. Losses at the gene ends were 1 base for V and 8 bases for J; bases not matched to a gene: 8. Germline V gene data show CDR1 as LGHDT and CDR2 as YNNKEL (reference sequence). The CDR3 is 16 residues long. The CDR3 reads CASSQATGGEFEKLFF. The CDR3 DNA reads TGTGCCAGCAGCCAAGCGACAGGGGGGGAATTCGAAAAACTGTTTTTT.

On this clone: At the DNA level, this CDR3 is encoded by other sequences in the same sample as well. The gene calls are TRBV20-1 and TRBJ2-7; D gene ambiguous. Between the trimmed V and J ends, which lost 3 bases and 5 bases, there was a span of 8 bases. Germline V lookup: CDR1 DFQATT, CDR2 SNEGSKA (reference sequence). The CDR3 is 11 amino acids. The CDR3, as DNA: TGCAGTGCTAGTTCTGGGCACGAGCAGTACTTC. Its protein product is CSASSGHEQYF.

This chain connects TRBV2 to TRBJ1-2; the match to TRBD1 covers 8 bases. This CDR3 has 13 residues. Germline CDR1 is SNHLY and CDR2 is FYNNEI. V gave up 6 bases and J gave up 7 bases; unmatched junction bases: 7. CDR3 nucleotides: TGTGCCAGCAGGGATACAGGGGGGGGTGGCTACACCTTC. This codes for CASRDTGGGGYTF.

The CDR3 reads CATSGQGGNTIYF. In DNA form, the CDR3 reads TGTGCCACTTCCGGACAGGGAGGAAACACCATATATTTT. This sequence joins TRBV24-1 and TRBJ1-3; 8 positions match TRBD1. Germline loops: CDR1 KGHDR, CDR2 SFDVKD. CDR3 length: 13 residues. Trimming took 10 bases from V and 4 from J; bases not matched to a gene: 5.

This chain links TRBV5-4 with TRBJ1-6; the D is unclear. The CDR3 is 15 amino acids. CDR1 is SGHNT and CDR2 is YYREEE in the germline V gene (reference sequence). With 1 base removed from V and 10 bases from J, the gap between germline ends came to 15 bases. The CDR3: CASSLRSDFSSPLHF. DNA for the CDR3: TGTGCCAGCAGCTTGAGGTCGGACTTCTCGTCACCCCTCCACTTT.

A single count supports this clone. The chain couples TRBV5-1 to TRBJ2-2; 7 bases are shared with TRBD1. Germline assignment: CDR1 SGHRS and CDR2 YFSETQ. V lost 2 bases to trimming and J lost 0 bases; unmatched junction nucleotides: 10. This CDR3 spans 18 amino acids. CDR3 region: CASSFSRGFLPNTGELFF. The DNA for the CDR3 is TGCGCCAGCAGCTTCTCCAGGGGGTTTCTTCCGAACACCGGGGAGCTGTTTTTT. Based on the CDR3 plus reference TRBV5-1 and TRBJ2-2, the full variable domain is KAGVTQTPRYLIKTRGQQVTLSCSPISGHRSVSWYQQTPGQGLQFLFEYFSETQRNKGNFPGRFSGRQFSNSRSEMNVSTLELGDSALYLCASSFSRGFLPNTGELFFGEGSRLTVL.